This entry lists 13 T cell receptor beta chains sequenced from one sample in a study of shared clonotypes between healthy human individuals. The assay was immunoSEQ multiplex PCR, and TCRdb's table has in-frame clones only and misses some. The table has roughly 1.4 million clones, less than 99% seen once. Sequencing was done on a sample of naive CD4+ T cells sorted from blood. Subset in this sample: CD45RA+ positively selected. These receptors originate from a man aged 25-45 years in good health.

The chain has TRBV15 and TRBJ2-1; 7 positions agree with TRBD2. Per germline, CDR1 LNHNV and CDR2 YYDKDF (reference sequence). V lost 6 bases and J lost 0; bases outside the gene matches: 5. The CDR3 is 15 amino acids. For the CDR3, the DNA is TGTGCCACCAGGTACCGGGACTACTCCTACAATGAGCAGTTCTTC. It translates to CATRYRDYSYNEQFF.

The chain employs TRBV9 and TRBJ2-2, with D unclear. The CDR3 extends over 13 amino acids. V lost 0 bases and J 3 bases, leaving 3 bases between the germline ends. CDR1 is SGDLS and CDR2 is YYNGEE in the germline V gene. The CDR3 region has the DNA TGTGCCAGCAGCGTAGGTCACACCGGGGAGCTGTTTTTT. It encodes CASSVGHTGELFF.

The chain recombines TRBV2 with TRBJ1-2; D gene unclear. CDR1 and CDR2 (germline): SNHLY, FYNNEI. The germline V and J ends were trimmed by 6 bases and 5 bases, with 13 bases remaining between them. The CDR3 consists of 13 residues. The CDR3 loop reads CASSPGSEYGYTF. CDR3 in DNA: TGTGCCAGCAGCCCAGGATCGGAGTATGGCTACACCTTC.

This chain links TRBV2 with TRBJ1-2; D gene uncertain. Germline V gene data show CDR1 as SNHLY and CDR2 as FYNNEI. The CDR3 contains 12 residues. Trimming pared 6 bases from V and 3 bases from J, leaving 8 bases between. CDR3 loop: CASRREDYGYTF. DNA of the CDR3: TGTGCCAGCAGGAGAGAGGACTATGGCTACACCTTC.

V is TRBV5-1 and J is TRBJ1-1; the match to TRBD1 covers 7 bases. V lost 4 bases, J lost 0 bases, and 9 bases stayed unmatched. The CDR3 has 16 residues. Germline V lookup: CDR1 SGHRS, CDR2 YFSETQ. The DNA of the CDR3 is TGCGCCAGCAGCATACTACAGGGGTCCATGAACACTGAAGCTTTCTTT. It encodes CASSILQGSMNTEAFF.

This clone appeared a single time. The chain uses TRBV18 and TRBJ1-1, with D possibly matching TRBD1 (6 bases). The germline V and J ends were trimmed by 3 bases and 1 base, with 12 bases remaining between them. The CDR3 has 15 residues. The germline V gene encodes CDR1 KGHSH and CDR2 LQKENI. DNA of the CDR3: TGTGCCAGCTCACCGGGGGCAGGACAGAACACTGAAGCTTTCTTT. It codes for CASSPGAGQNTEAFF.

Turning to this clone: The same CDR3 arises from other DNA sequences in this sample as well. The chain uses TRBV5-1 and TRBJ1-4; weak D call: TRBD1 (5 bases). The V end was cut by 0 bases, the J end by 3 bases, with 6 bases between. This CDR3 spans 14 amino acids. CDR1 and CDR2 (germline): SGHRS, YFSETQ. For the CDR3, the DNA is TGCGCCAGCAGCTTGGACAGGTCTAATGAAAAACTGTTTTTT. Its protein is CASSLDRSNEKLFF. Based on the CDR3 plus reference TRBV5-1 and TRBJ1-4, the full variable domain is KAGVTQTPRYLIKTRGQQVTLSCSPISGHRSVSWYQQTPGQGLQFLFEYFSETQRNKGNFPGRFSGRQFSNSRSEMNVSTLELGDSALYLCASSLDRSNEKLFFGSGTQLSVL.

This clone has a single count. The chain employs TRBV18 and TRBJ2-1; 9 positions agree with TRBD1. The CDR3 is made up of 16 amino acids. CDR1 and CDR2 (germline): KGHSH, LQKENI. V shed 1 base, J shed 5 bases, and the junction held 6 bases outside the gene matches. The CDR3 spells CASSPLGQGPHNEQFF. In DNA form, the CDR3 reads TGTGCCAGCTCACCACTGGGACAGGGTCCACACAATGAGCAGTTCTTC.

This chain uses TRBV4-1 with TRBJ2-5; TRBD1 is a possible D gene (5 bases). Germline V gives CDR1 MGHRA, CDR2 YSYEKL. This CDR3 region has 13 residues. The germline V and J ends were trimmed by 2 bases and 5 bases, with 9 bases remaining between them. The CDR3 sequence: CASSQTRVETQYF. As DNA, the CDR3 is TGCGCCAGCAGCCAAACCAGGGTCGAGACCCAGTACTTC.

The genes are TRBV6-1 and TRBJ2-7; 9 bases map to TRBD2. Trimming cost V 2 bases and J 4 bases; bases outside gene matches: 6. This CDR3 is 15 amino acids long. The germline V gene has CDR1 MNHNS and CDR2 SASEGT. The CDR3 protein is CASSERLAVRYEQYF. The CDR3 DNA reads as TGTGCCAGCAGTGAAAGACTAGCGGTCCGTTACGAGCAGTACTTC.

DNA of the CDR3: TGCGCCAGCAGCTTAGGAGGACTAGCGGGAGGTACGCCAGATACGCAGTATTTT. Translating gives CASSLGGLAGGTPDTQYF. The rearrangement uses TRBV5-1 and TRBJ2-3; 14 nucleotides align to TRBD2. J was trimmed by 4 bases and V by 2 bases; bases with no gene match: 9. CDR1 and CDR2 (germline): SGHRS, YFSETQ. The CDR3 has 18 amino acids.

The genes are TRBV14 and TRBJ2-1, with D possibly called TRBD1 or TRBD2 (6 bases each). V gave up 4 bases and J gave up 6 bases, with 16 bases separating them. The CDR3 has 15 residues. The V gene's germline CDR1 is SGHDN and CDR2 FVKESK. The CDR3 DNA sequence: TGTGCCAGCAGCCCGGTAGGGGGGAGAACCAATGAGCAGTTCTTC. Its translation is CASSPVGGRTNEQFF.

The rearrangement joins TRBV15 to TRBJ2-2; 11 bases are shared with TRBD2. Trimming at V came to 10 bases and at J to 5 bases, leaving 15 bases not matched to a gene. This CDR3 comprises 17 residues. Germline CDR1 is LNHNV and CDR2 is YYDKDF (reference sequence). The CDR3 sequence: CASIAGGPTSVTGELFF. DNA of the CDR3: TGTGCCAGCATAGCGGGAGGGCCTACCTCGGTGACCGGGGAGCTGTTTTTT.